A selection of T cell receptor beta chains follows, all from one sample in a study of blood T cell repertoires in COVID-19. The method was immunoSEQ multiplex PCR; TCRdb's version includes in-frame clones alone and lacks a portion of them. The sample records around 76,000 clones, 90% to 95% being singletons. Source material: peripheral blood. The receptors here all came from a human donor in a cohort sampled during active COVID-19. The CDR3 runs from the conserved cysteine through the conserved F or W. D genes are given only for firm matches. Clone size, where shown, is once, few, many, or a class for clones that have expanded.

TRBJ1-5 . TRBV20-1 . TGCAGTGCTAGTGGGGCAGGTTTCAATCAGCCCCAGCATTTT CSASGAGFNQPQHF
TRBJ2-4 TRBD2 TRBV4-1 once TGCGCCAGCAGCCACCCACTAGCGGGGCTAGCCAAAAACATTCAGTACTTC CASSHPLAGLAKNIQYF
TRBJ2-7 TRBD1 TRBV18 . TGTGCCACCCAGAGGACAGGGCGAGAGCAGTACTTC CATQRTGREQYF
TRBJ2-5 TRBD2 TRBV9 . TGTGCCAGCAGCGTAACTAGCGGCCAAGAGACCCAGTACTTC CASSVTSGQETQYF
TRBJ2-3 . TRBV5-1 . TGCGCCAGCAGCTTGGGTAACCGCGAACGCCGGTCGGGGGATACGCAGTATTTT CASSLGNRERRSGDTQYF
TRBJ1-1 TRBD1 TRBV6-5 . TGTGCCAGCAGTCCGGGACAGAAGAACACTGAAGCTTTCTTT CASSPGQKNTEAFF
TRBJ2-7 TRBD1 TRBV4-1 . TGCGCCAGCAGCCAGGTTAGACAGGGGAGCGAGCAGTACTTC CASSQVRQGSEQYF
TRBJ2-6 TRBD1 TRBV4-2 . TGTGCCAGCAGTCCCGGACAGGGGGCGTCCTCTGGGGCCAACGTCCTGACTTTC CASSPGQGASSGANVLTF
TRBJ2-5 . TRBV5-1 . TGCGCCAGCAGCCACTCCTCTCGACAGGAAGAGACCCAGTACTTC CASSHSSRQEETQYF
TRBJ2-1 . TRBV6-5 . TGTGCCAGCACCCCTAACTTCGGGAATGAGCAGTTCTTC CASTPNFGNEQFF
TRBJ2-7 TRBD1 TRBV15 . TGTGCCACCAGCAGAGCACGGGGACAGGTTACAAGCTCCTACGAGCAGTACTTC CATSRARGQVTSSYEQYF
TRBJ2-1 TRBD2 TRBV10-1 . TGCGCCAGCAGCTCTAGCGGGTTATACAATGAGCAGTTCTTC CASSSSGLYNEQFF
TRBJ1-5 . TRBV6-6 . TGTGCCAGCAGTTCAACAGGGCTCGACCAGCCCCAGCATTTT CASSSTGLDQPQHF
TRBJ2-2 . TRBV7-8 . TGTGCCAGCAGCGCCACAGGACCTAACACCGGGGAGCTGTTTTTT CASSATGPNTGELFF
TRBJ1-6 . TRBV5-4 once TGTGCCAGCAGCACCCGGGGGGGTAATGGTTATAATTCACCCCTCCACTTT CASSTRGGNGYNSPLHF
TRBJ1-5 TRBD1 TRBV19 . TGTGCCAGTACCATTTCGGGGACAGGGGGCAGCCAGCCCCAGCATTTT CASTISGTGGSQPQHF
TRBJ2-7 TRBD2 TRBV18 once TGTGCCAGCTCACCACCGGCTAGCGGGGGGGCCGGAGAGCAGTACTTC CASSPPASGGAGEQYF
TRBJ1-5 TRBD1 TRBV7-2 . TGTGCCAGCAGCTTGGCACAGGGGAGCAATCAGCCCCAGCATTTT CASSLAQGSNQPQHF
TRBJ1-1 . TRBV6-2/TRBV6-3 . TGTGCCAGCAGTTACCGATTACATCGGGGGGGCGAAGCTTTCTTT CASSYRLHRGGEAFF
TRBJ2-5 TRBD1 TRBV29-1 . TGCAGCGTTGCCCCATACAGGGGTGGAGAGACCCAGTACTTC CSVAPYRGGETQYF
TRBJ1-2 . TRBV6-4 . TGTGCCAGCAGTGACTCGAACAGGGTAAGGAATGGCTACACCTTC CASSDSNRVRNGYTF
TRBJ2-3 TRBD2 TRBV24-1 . TGTGCCACCAGACCTAGCGGGGGGACAGATACGCAGTATTTT CATRPSGGTDTQYF
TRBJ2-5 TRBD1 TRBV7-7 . TGTGCCAGCAGCTTTAACTCAGGGGGCATGGAGACCCAGTACTTC CASSFNSGGMETQYF
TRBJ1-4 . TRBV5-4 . TGTGCCAGCAGCGAGGACAGCGAAAATGAAAAACTGTTTTTT CASSEDSENEKLFF
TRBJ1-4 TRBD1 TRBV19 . TGTGCCAGTAGTCCGACCGGGACAGGGTATGAAAAACTGTTTTTT CASSPTGTGYEKLFF
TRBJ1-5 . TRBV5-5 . TGTGCCAGCAGCTTGTCGGGGCAGCCCCAGCATTTT CASSLSGQPQHF
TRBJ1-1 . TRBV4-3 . TGCGCCAGCAGCCAATCGATCTACCTAAACACTGAAGCTTTCTTT CASSQSIYLNTEAFF
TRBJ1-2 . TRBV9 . TGTGCCAGCAGCCACCAGGACACCTATGGCTACACCTTC CASSHQDTYGYTF
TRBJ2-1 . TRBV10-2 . TGCGCCAGCAGTCGTTCACAGGTGAATGAGCAGTTCTTC CASSRSQVNEQFF
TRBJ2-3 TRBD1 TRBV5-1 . TGCGCCAGCAGCTTAGGGGACAGGGAAGGAGATACGCAGTATTTT CASSLGDREGDTQYF
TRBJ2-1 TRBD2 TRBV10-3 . TGTGCCACCGGAAGCGGGGCCTCCTACAATGAGCAGTTCTTC CATGSGASYNEQFF
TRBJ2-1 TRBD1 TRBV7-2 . TGTGCCAGCAGCCCCCACCAACAGGGGGGAAATGAGCAGTTCTTC CASSPHQQGGNEQFF
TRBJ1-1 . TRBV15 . TGTGCCACCAGCAGAGATTCGGGGAACACTGAAGCTTTCTTT CATSRDSGNTEAFF
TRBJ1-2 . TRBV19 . TGTGCCAGTAGTGAGACAATAACTAACTATGGCTACACCTTC CASSETITNYGYTF
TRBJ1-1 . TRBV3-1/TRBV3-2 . TGTGCCAGCAGCCGCGTCATACCTCCTTTGAACACTGAAGCTTTCTTT CASSRVIPPLNTEAFF
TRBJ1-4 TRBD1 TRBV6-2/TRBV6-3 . TGTGCCAGCAGTCAGGACAGGGAGGTATGGGAAAAACTGTTTTTT CASSQDREVWEKLFF
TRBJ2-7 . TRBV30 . TGTGCCTGGAGTGCCCAACTACCTTACGAGCAGTACTTC CAWSAQLPYEQYF
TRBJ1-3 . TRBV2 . TGTGCCAGCAGTGGGGAGACAACTGGAAACACCATATATTTT CASSGETTGNTIYF
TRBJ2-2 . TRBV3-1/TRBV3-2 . TGTGCCAGCAGCCAGGGGACTCCCAACACCGGGGAGCTGTTTTTT CASSQGTPNTGELFF
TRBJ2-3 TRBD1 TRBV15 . TGTGCCACCAGCAGAGATCGAGGACAGGGTATTACACTGCGTTCAGATACGCAGTATTTT CATSRDRGQGITLRSDTQYF
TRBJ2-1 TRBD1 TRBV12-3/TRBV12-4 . TGTGCCAGCACCTACAGGGGGCGTAATGAGCAGTTCTTC CASTYRGRNEQFF
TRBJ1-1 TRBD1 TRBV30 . TGTGCCTGGAGTGGACAGGGATCCACTGAAGCTTTCTTT CAWSGQGSTEAFF
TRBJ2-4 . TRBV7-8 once TGTGCCAGCAGCTCCCTACAGAGAGCCAAAAACATTCAGTACTTC CASSSLQRAKNIQYF
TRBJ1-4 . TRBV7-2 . TGTGCCAGCAGCTTAGTCAGTACTAATGAAAAACTGTTTTTT CASSLVSTNEKLFF
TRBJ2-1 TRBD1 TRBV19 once TGTGCCAGTAGCTTCGGACAGGGGGTTTATGAGCAGTTCTTC CASSFGQGVYEQFF